This TCR beta chain was profiled in a study of T cell responses to AZD1222 COVID-19 vaccine. Sequencing used immunoSEQ multiplex PCR; TCRdb keeps in-frame clones, though not all of them. The sample lists under 200,000 clones; more than 80% were seen once. Study outcomes and limitations: White British donors predominated, females outnumbered males, and clonal diversity was possibly underestimated. Spike was spanned by vaccine-associated CD4 TCRs, which were dominant at 160-218 and 743-854. Reports say nearly half of spike-specific TCRs go after unmutated variant regions. Spike-specific TCR breadth and depth were elevated following two AZD1222 doses.

As regards this clone: As yet, its antigen is unknown.

The CDR3 totals 19 residues. Germline V lookup: CDR1 MNHEY, CDR2 SMNVEV (reference sequence). After removal of 0 bases from V and 0 bases from J, the junction contained 9 bases not matched to a gene. The chain links TRBV27 to TRBJ2-3, with 10 bases identical to TRBD2. The sequence was obtained from an adult who received the MenACWY meningococcal vaccine as a control. The sample was peripheral blood, taken 28 days after the second dose of the MenACWY control vaccine. The CDR3 sequence: CASSLSVLAGVSSTDTQYF. DNA for the CDR3: TGTGCCAGCAGTTTATCGGTCCTAGCGGGAGTCTCTAGCACAGATACGCAGTATTTT.